This T cell receptor beta chain is drawn from a study of T cell responses to AZD1222 COVID-19 vaccine (dated by TCRdb to the early 2020s). In terms of the full investigation: AZD1222 recipients whose second dose came at about 4 weeks and those whose second dose came at about 12 weeks were combined into one group, since spike-specific TCR depth and breadth did not differ between the two schedules. TCR sequencing covered some 250 trial participants: 200 to 220 given two doses of AZD1222 and around 25 given two doses of MenACWY control vaccine. Trial participants were enrolled by age into subgroups of 18-55, 56-69 and 70-plus years, and around 150, 28 and 57 TCR-sequenced participants, respectively, were included in these subgroups. On the study overall, not on this receptor specifically: Spike-specific TCR breadth and depth rose significantly after two AZD1222 doses compared with day 0 and with MenACWY recipients. Participants were mostly white British and included more females than males, and it was suggested by the authors that clonal diversity may have been underestimated. Nearly half of unique spike-specific TCRs reportedly recognized epitopes outside regions mutated in the B.1.351 and B.1.1.7 variants. Because no day 14 peak-response samples were available, the repertoires could be characterized only after the peak T cell response. The 56-69-year group was small, and its depth increase did not reach significance, likely because of low power. Vaccine-associated CD4 TCRs spanned the whole spike protein, with dominant responses in regions 160-218 and 743-854. Conclusions about previously exposed vaccinees are limited because only 6 or 7 AZD1222 recipients were SARS-CoV-2 seropositive at baseline.

Relative to germline, V is 3 bases shorter and J is 5 bases shorter, with 16 bases between their ends. CDR1 and CDR2 are read off the germline V gene as KGHSH and LQKENI. From its cysteine to its phenylalanine, the CDR3 spans 15 amino acids. Left in the record is the CDR3 DNA by itself, 45 bases read in frame from the first base. This specimen's time point label, interpreted: baseline before first vaccination. Vaccinee samples came from UK trials COV001 and COV002, including a single-blind randomized controlled phase 2/3 trial of AZD1222 (ChAdOx1 nCoV-19) in healthy adults. For TCRbeta chain sequencing, PBMC samples were collected from trial participants at day 0 and at day 28 after the second dose. Points on this clone: It lacks a known antigen. Base qualities were left out, and no much larger clone turns up one base away.

The CDR3 regions of human TCRbeta chains were analyzed by immunosequencing. Turning to the authors' computational methods: Repertoire TCRs were checked for matches against a reference library of SARS-CoV-2-specific TCRs that had been generated using the MIRA antigen-specificity platform. Breadth meant the fraction of unique TCRs that were SARS-CoV-2-associated, whereas depth meant the fraction of total T cells that were SARS-CoV-2-associated. Using the MIRA data, every spike-specific TCR was mapped to the spike region that the TCR reacted to and assigned to either a CD4 or a CD8 class. Log10-transformed breadth and depth values were compared by one-way ANOVA with Sidak's multiple comparisons tests. Sourced from immuneACCESS, this table was stored by TCRdb with only in-frame sequences that have V and J called. A share of the clones is absent; for the studies checked, an unresolved V gene accounts for under half, and the remainder has no known explanation. V, J and clone size are those of that table, while D and trimming were read from the DNA. The sample records 90,000 to 120,000 clones, about 90% of which are singletons. Around 20% of the sample belongs to the ten largest clones.

The chain couples TRBV18 to TRBJ1-1; the D region possibly corresponds to TRBD1 (5 bases align). Source: peripheral blood, taken on day 0 of AZD1222 vaccination. The origin of this receptor is an adult in good health. The DNA sequence is TGTGCCAGCTCACCCAACACAGGATCCGATACTGAAGCTTTCTTT. Translated, it gives CASSPNTGSDTEAFF. The variable domain in full, with residues beyond the CDR3 obtained from the reference TRBV18 and TRBJ1-1 genes, is NAGVMQNPRHLVRRRGQEARLRCSPMKGHSHVYWYRQLPEEGLKFMVYLQKENIIDESGMPKERFSAEFPKEGPSILRIQQVVRGDSAAYFCASSPNTGSDTEAFFGQGTRLTVV.